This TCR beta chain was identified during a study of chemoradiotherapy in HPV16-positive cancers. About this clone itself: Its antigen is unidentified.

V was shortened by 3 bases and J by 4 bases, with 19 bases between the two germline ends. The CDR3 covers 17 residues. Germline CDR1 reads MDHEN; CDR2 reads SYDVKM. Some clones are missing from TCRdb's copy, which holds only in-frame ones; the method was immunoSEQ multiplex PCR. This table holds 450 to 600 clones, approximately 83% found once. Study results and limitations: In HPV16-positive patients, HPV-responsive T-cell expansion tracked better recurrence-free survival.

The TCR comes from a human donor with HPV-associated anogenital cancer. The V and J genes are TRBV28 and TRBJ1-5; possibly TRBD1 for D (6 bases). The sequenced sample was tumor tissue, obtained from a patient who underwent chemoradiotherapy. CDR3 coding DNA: TGTGCCAGCAGTTTGATTAGCTCAGGGGAAGGGAATCAGCCCCAGCATTTT. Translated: CASSLISSGEGNQPQHF.